Listed here are 22 T cell receptor beta chains from one sample, sequenced in a study of blood T cell repertoires in COVID-19. Generated by immunoSEQ multiplex PCR, the TCRdb table keeps only in-frame clones and is missing some. This sample carries some 320,000 clones, roughly 90% of them seen once, and the ten largest clones take less than 3.5%. The sequenced sample consisted of PBMCs or T cells enriched from blood (not recorded which). The receptors derive from a woman in her forties or fifties who had been exposed to COVID-19.

The V call is TRBV5-1, the J call TRBJ1-6; 9 bases agree with TRBD1. The J segment lost 5 bases and the V segment lost 0 bases, leaving 3 bases of the junction unmatched. Germline V gene sequence: CDR1 SGHRS, CDR2 YFSETQ. The CDR3 sequence is 16 residues long. DNA of the CDR3: TGCGCCAGCAGCTTGGCCTGGACAGGGGATAATTCACCCCTCCACTTT. This sequence encodes CASSLAWTGDNSPLHF.

This sequence joins TRBV18 and TRBJ2-1, with a tentative D call TRBD1 (5 bases). The V and J ends lost 2 bases and 6 bases respectively, with 17 bases between them. Germline V gives CDR1 KGHSH, CDR2 LQKENI. The CDR3 consists of 16 residues. CDR3 protein: CASSPYSSLTGNEQFF. DNA of the CDR3: TGTGCCAGCTCACCATACTCTTCCCTAACAGGCAATGAGCAGTTCTTC.

J is TRBJ2-7 and V is TRBV21-1; the D call of TRBD1 is as the table states it, not checked on the DNA. TRBV21-1 is assigned pseudogene status. The CDR3 consists of 17 residues. Here the CDR3 DNA reads TGTGCCAGCAGCAAAAGGGTGGTTGGGGCGGTGGTAGGGGAGCAGTACTTC. Protein: CASSKRVVGAVVGEQYF.

This clone was observed once. This chain uses TRBV9 with TRBJ2-1; 7 bases are shared with TRBD2. Germline lookup yields CDR1 SGDLS and CDR2 YYNGEE. V lost 2 bases, J lost 8 bases, and 7 bases stayed unmatched. This CDR3 contains 14 residues. The CDR3 is CASSVDQRGDEQFF. The CDR3 region has the DNA TGTGCCAGCAGCGTCGACCAACGGGGGGATGAGCAGTTCTTC. Full variable domain (missing parts from reference TRBV9 and TRBJ2-1): DSGVTQTPKHLITATGQRVTLRCSPRSGDLSVYWYQQSLDQGLQFLIQYYNGEERAKGNILERFSAQQFPDLHSELNLSSLELGDSALYFCASSVDQRGDEQFFGPGTRLTVL.

V usage is TRBV19 and J usage is TRBJ1-1, with D possibly TRBD1 on 5 matching bases. Trimming took off 7 bases at V and 5 bases at J, with 11 bases between the two ends. Germline V gene lookup returns CDR1 LNHDA and CDR2 SQIVND (reference sequence). The CDR3 totals 12 residues. CDR3 residues: CASTQGLTEAFF. CDR3 nucleotide sequence: TGTGCCAGTACGCAGGGACTGACTGAAGCTTTCTTT.

The chain is built from TRBV27 and TRBJ2-2, with no clear D. The length of the CDR3 is 14 residues. Trimming stripped 6 bases from V and 1 base from J, with 9 bases between. CDR1 is MNHEY and CDR2 is SMNVEV in the germline V gene (reference sequence). CDR3 in amino acids: CASRVRWNTGELFF. The CDR3 region has the DNA TGTGCCAGCAGGGTCAGGTGGAACACCGGGGAGCTGTTTTTT.

This clone is a singleton in its sample. The chain couples TRBV9 to TRBJ2-5; TRBD1 agrees at 10 bases. The CDR3 has 14 residues. Germline V gene sequence: CDR1 SGDLS, CDR2 YYNGEE. Unmatched junction bases numbered 3, after V lost 3 bases and J lost 4 bases. The CDR3 loop reads CASSARQGAETQYF. The CDR3 DNA reads as TGTGCCAGCAGCGCCAGACAGGGGGCAGAGACCCAGTACTTC.

The J gene is TRBJ1-1, the V gene TRBV3-1 (or the pseudogene TRBV3-2), with 8 bases lining up with TRBD1. Per the germline V gene, CDR1 is LGHDT and CDR2 is YNNKEL (reference sequence). Trimming took 2 bases from V and 1 from J; bases not matched to a gene: 3. The CDR3 spans 15 residues. The CDR3 sequence is CASSQFGTGNTEAFF. The CDR3 nucleotides read TGTGCCAGCAGCCAATTTGGGACAGGGAACACTGAAGCTTTCTTT.

The J gene is TRBJ1-5, the V gene TRBV5-1; D may be TRBD1 (6 bases). V gave up 3 bases and J gave up 5 bases, with 12 bases separating them. The CDR3 length is 14 residues. Germline-derived CDR1 and CDR2 are SGHRS and YFSETQ. The CDR3 DNA follows: TGCGCCAGCAGCTCTCAGAGGACAGATCAGCCCCAGCATTTT. The encoded protein is CASSSQRTDQPQHF.

The rearrangement links TRBV5-5 to TRBJ1-5, with TRBD1 matching 8 bases. J gave up 4 bases and V 4 bases, and 4 bases lay outside the gene matches. This CDR3 has 14 amino acids. The V gene's germline CDR1 is SGHKS and CDR2 YYEKEE (reference sequence). CDR3 bases: TGTGCCAGCAGCGCTCGGGACAGGAATCAGCCCCAGCATTTT. This gives the protein CASSARDRNQPQHF. The full variable domain, in which reference TRBV5-5 and TRBJ1-5 provide the parts outside the CDR3, is DAGVTQSPTHLIKTRGQQVTLRCSPISGHKSVSWYQQVLGQGPQFIFQYYEKEERGRGNFPDRFSARQFPNYSSELNVNALLLGDSALYLCASSARDRNQPQHFGDGTRLSIL.

This sequence joins TRBV10-1 and TRBJ2-2, with 9 bases matching TRBD2. V trimming: 0 bases; J trimming: 4 bases; junction bases outside the gene matches: 9. Germline V gives CDR1 WNHNN, CDR2 SYGVQD (reference sequence). The CDR3 contains 18 residues. CDR3 in amino acids: CASSESSIAGAGTGELFF. The CDR3 bases are TGCGCCAGCAGTGAGTCGAGTATAGCGGGGGCGGGCACCGGGGAGCTGTTTTTT.

This chain joins TRBV5-1 and TRBJ2-7; 9 bases map to TRBD1. CDR1 is SGHRS, CDR2 YFSETQ, per germline. Trimming removed 4 bases from V and 4 bases from J; junction bases left unmatched: 6. The CDR3 is 14 residues long. The CDR3 sequence: CASSPGTGLYEQYF. In nucleotides, the CDR3 is TGCGCCAGCAGCCCCGGGACAGGGCTATACGAGCAGTACTTC.

About this clone: The identical CDR3 is also encoded by other nucleotide sequences in the sample. The V call is TRBV3-1 (or the pseudogene TRBV3-2), the J call TRBJ2-3; 9 positions match TRBD2. The CDR3 is 16 amino acids. Germline V gives CDR1 LGHDT, CDR2 YNNKEL (reference sequence). V lost 0 bases, J lost 1 base, and 2 bases stayed unmatched. CDR3 protein: CASSQDLAGGTDTQYF. CDR3 DNA sequence: TGTGCCAGCAGCCAAGACTTAGCGGGGGGCACAGATACGCAGTATTTT.

At least ten counts were recorded for this clone. The chain is built from TRBV4-1 and TRBJ1-2; D is undetermined. Germline lookup yields CDR1 MGHRA and CDR2 YSYEKL. The CDR3 loop spans 15 amino acids. Trimming pared 4 bases from V and 2 bases from J, leaving 14 bases between. The CDR3 spells CASSLPAGGNYGYTF. DNA for the CDR3: TGCGCCAGCAGCCTCCCGGCGGGCGGGAACTATGGCTACACCTTC.

This clone has ten or more counts. The chain has TRBV15 and TRBJ1-5, with 8 bases aligning to TRBD1. CDR1 and CDR2 (germline): LNHNV, YYDKDF (reference sequence). Losses at the gene ends were 1 base for V and 4 bases for J; bases not matched to a gene: 6. The length of the CDR3 is 16 residues. The CDR3 bases are TGTGCCACCAGCAGAGTACGGACAGGGATGAATCAGCCCCAGCATTTT. Translating gives CATSRVRTGMNQPQHF.

The chain combines TRBV6-5 with TRBJ1-2; D uncertain. This CDR3 has 13 residues. The V gene lost 6 bases and the J gene lost 1 base, with 9 bases spanning the gap. Germline CDR1 MNHEY, CDR2 SVGAGI. DNA for the CDR3: TGTGCCAGCAGCCGGGAAATTAACTATGGCTACACCTTC. This gives the protein CASSREINYGYTF.

The chain has TRBV28 and TRBJ1-5, with D possibly matching TRBD1 (6 bases). Germline CDR1 MDHEN, CDR2 SYDVKM. Trimming stripped 3 bases from V and 0 bases from J, with 9 bases between. This CDR3 is 15 amino acids long. The CDR3 sequence: CASSFRGVSNQPQHF. DNA for the CDR3: TGTGCCAGCAGTTTCAGGGGTGTTAGCAATCAGCCCCAGCATTTT.

The V gene is TRBV5-4, the J gene TRBJ1-5; 9 bases are shared with TRBD1. This CDR3 is built from 17 residues. V dropped 5 bases and J dropped 2; count of bases not matched to a gene: 11. The germline V gene encodes CDR1 SGHNT and CDR2 YYREEE (reference sequence). The CDR3 region is CASSYTGGQLGNQPQHF. In nucleotides, the CDR3 is TGTGCCAGCAGTTATACAGGGGGCCAACTGGGCAATCAGCCCCAGCATTTT.

J is TRBJ2-7 and V is TRBV7-8, with TRBD1 matching over 7 bases. Unmatched junction bases numbered 4, after V lost 6 bases and J lost 2 bases. CDR1 SGHVS and CDR2 FQNEAQ come from the germline V gene. The CDR3 consists of 13 residues. The CDR3 sequence: CASRTQGAYEQYF. CDR3 nucleotide sequence: TGTGCCAGCAGGACGCAGGGGGCCTACGAGCAGTACTTC.

The rearrangement uses TRBV12-3 or TRBV12-4 and TRBJ1-2; D possibly corresponds to TRBD1 (6 bases). The CDR3 has 12 amino acids. V shed 2 bases and J shed 7 bases, with 8 bases lying between them. The CDR3 DNA sequence: TGTGCCAGCAGTTTACAGGGGTTTGGCTACACCTTC. Translated, it gives CASSLQGFGYTF.

The CDR3 nucleotides read TGTGCCAGCAGTGCCCTTCGGGGGGCCCCTGGCTATGGCTACACCTTC. Its protein product is CASSALRGAPGYGYTF. The genes are TRBV28 and TRBJ1-2; TRBD1 is a possible D gene (6 bases). Germline V CDR1 and CDR2: MDHEN, SYDVKM. Deletions cut 5 bases from V and 4 bases from J, with 20 bases between. CDR3 length: 16 residues.

CDR3 DNA: TGTGCCAGCTCCGATGCCCGGGGTAATGAAAAACTGTTTTTT. Protein sequence: CASSDARGNEKLFF. V and J are TRBV18 and TRBJ1-4, with D unclear. Germline V gives CDR1 KGHSH, CDR2 LQKENI. This CDR3 spans 14 amino acids. The ends were cut back, 6 bases at V and 4 bases at J, with 12 bases in the middle.